The rows below give T cell receptor beta chains drawn from one sample of a study of T cell responses to AZD1222 COVID-19 vaccine. Generated by immunoSEQ multiplex PCR, the TCRdb table keeps only in-frame clones and is missing some. The sample lists about 76,000 clones, 70% to 90% occurring once. The material was peripheral blood, obtained on day 0 of AZD1222 vaccination. These receptors were obtained from an adult in good health. Both conserved end residues are part of each CDR3. The order of the fields is clone size, D gene, V gene, J gene, CDR3 protein. The D gene is left open where the match is weak. Some rows mark clone size as missing; the rest say once, few, many or name a class of expanded clone.

clone_size: .
d_call: .
v_call: TRBV28
j_call: TRBJ1-5
cdr3_aa: CASSSRPQPQHF

clone_size: .
d_call: .
v_call: TRBV20-1
j_call: TRBJ1-5
cdr3_aa: CSARGEGNQHF

clone_size: .
d_call: TRBD1
v_call: TRBV2
j_call: TRBJ1-2
cdr3_aa: CASSAARDRAGYTF

clone_size: once
d_call: .
v_call: TRBV27
j_call: TRBJ1-1
cdr3_aa: CASSLFSTAQNTEAFF

clone_size: .
d_call: .
v_call: TRBV7-9
j_call: TRBJ1-1
cdr3_aa: CASSLEQGTEAFF

clone_size: .
d_call: .
v_call: TRBV15
j_call: TRBJ1-4
cdr3_aa: CATSRDLGARIHNEKLFF

clone_size: few
d_call: .
v_call: TRBV19
j_call: TRBJ1-5
cdr3_aa: CASISGVEGQPQHF

clone_size: .
d_call: TRBD2
v_call: TRBV19
j_call: TRBJ2-1
cdr3_aa: CASRSGGAHEQFF

clone_size: .
d_call: .
v_call: TRBV19
j_call: TRBJ1-6
cdr3_aa: CASSSRDNSPLHF

clone_size: .
d_call: TRBD1
v_call: TRBV3-1/TRBV3-2
j_call: TRBJ2-2
cdr3_aa: CASSPRTGGTGELFF

clone_size: .
d_call: TRBD1
v_call: TRBV7-8
j_call: TRBJ1-3
cdr3_aa: CASSLASGGGNTIYF

clone_size: .
d_call: .
v_call: TRBV14
j_call: TRBJ2-5
cdr3_aa: CASSQGAERTQYF

clone_size: .
d_call: .
v_call: TRBV19
j_call: TRBJ2-1
cdr3_aa: CASSATSQPYNEQFF

clone_size: .
d_call: .
v_call: TRBV3-1/TRBV3-2
j_call: TRBJ2-5
cdr3_aa: CASSLNRGETQYF

clone_size: .
d_call: TRBD2
v_call: TRBV18
j_call: TRBJ2-3
cdr3_aa: CASSPQLAGADTQYF

clone_size: .
d_call: .
v_call: TRBV5-1
j_call: TRBJ2-2
cdr3_aa: CASGGAQGNTGELFF

clone_size: .
d_call: TRBD1
v_call: TRBV28
j_call: TRBJ1-2
cdr3_aa: CASSSSDRGRGGYTF

clone_size: .
d_call: .
v_call: TRBV28
j_call: TRBJ1-1
cdr3_aa: CASSPAVYTEAFF

clone_size: .
d_call: .
v_call: TRBV7-2
j_call: TRBJ2-5
cdr3_aa: CASSVDAGQETQYF

clone_size: .
d_call: .
v_call: TRBV5-6
j_call: TRBJ2-7
cdr3_aa: CASSLTRQRRQYF

clone_size: .
d_call: .
v_call: TRBV13
j_call: TRBJ1-5
cdr3_aa: CASSLAWTGNQPQHF

clone_size: .
d_call: TRBD2
v_call: TRBV6-6
j_call: TRBJ2-3
cdr3_aa: CASSLPPRSGGTDTQYF

clone_size: .
d_call: .
v_call: TRBV5-1
j_call: TRBJ2-7
cdr3_aa: CASSLGQDSYEQYF

clone_size: once
d_call: .
v_call: TRBV20-1
j_call: TRBJ2-7
cdr3_aa: CSAPRDYEQYF

clone_size: .
d_call: .
v_call: TRBV2
j_call: TRBJ2-3
cdr3_aa: CASSWDPSPGTDTQYF

clone_size: .
d_call: .
v_call: TRBV4-1
j_call: TRBJ2-7
cdr3_aa: CASSQSQGRYEQYF

clone_size: once
d_call: TRBD1
v_call: TRBV30
j_call: TRBJ2-1
cdr3_aa: CAGGQGRGGEQFF

clone_size: .
d_call: .
v_call: TRBV18
j_call: TRBJ2-3
cdr3_aa: CASSDGGQTDTQYF

clone_size: .
d_call: TRBD2
v_call: TRBV3-1/TRBV3-2
j_call: TRBJ2-3
cdr3_aa: CASSQVSGGATDTQYF

clone_size: once
d_call: .
v_call: TRBV28
j_call: TRBJ1-5
cdr3_aa: CASSNSGYSNQPQHF

clone_size: .
d_call: .
v_call: TRBV5-4
j_call: TRBJ2-1
cdr3_aa: CASSLGGLGSDEQFF

clone_size: few
d_call: TRBD2
v_call: TRBV18
j_call: TRBJ2-1
cdr3_aa: CASSPRAGGHNEQFF

clone_size: .
d_call: .
v_call: TRBV25-1
j_call: TRBJ2-7
cdr3_aa: CASSLAVGFSYEQYF

clone_size: .
d_call: TRBD1
v_call: TRBV19
j_call: TRBJ2-7
cdr3_aa: CASSIQDREPTF

clone_size: .
d_call: .
v_call: TRBV6-5
j_call: TRBJ2-1
cdr3_aa: CASSYGPVSSYNEQFF

clone_size: .
d_call: TRBD1
v_call: TRBV5-5
j_call: TRBJ1-2
cdr3_aa: CASSPGLDRGYGYTF

clone_size: .
d_call: .
v_call: TRBV4-1
j_call: TRBJ2-3
cdr3_aa: CASSQGAGHKDTQYF

clone_size: .
d_call: .
v_call: TRBV12-3/TRBV12-4
j_call: TRBJ1-5
cdr3_aa: CASAAAENQPQHF

clone_size: .
d_call: TRBD2
v_call: TRBV6-5
j_call: TRBJ2-7
cdr3_aa: CASSIPGAGVSEQYF

clone_size: .
d_call: TRBD1
v_call: TRBV29-1
j_call: TRBJ1-2
cdr3_aa: CSVGQGADYGYTF

clone_size: .
d_call: .
v_call: TRBV6-5
j_call: TRBJ1-1
cdr3_aa: CASSYSRQGSLTEAFF

clone_size: .
d_call: .
v_call: TRBV7-9
j_call: TRBJ1-2
cdr3_aa: CASSLYQDALYGYTF

clone_size: .
d_call: .
v_call: TRBV7-9
j_call: TRBJ2-7
cdr3_aa: CASSLDSRGPYEQYF

clone_size: .
d_call: TRBD1
v_call: TRBV3-1/TRBV3-2
j_call: TRBJ2-3
cdr3_aa: CASSPRRGRPTTDTQYF

clone_size: .
d_call: .
v_call: TRBV18
j_call: TRBJ2-6
cdr3_aa: CASSPRVTSGANVLTF

clone_size: .
d_call: TRBD2
v_call: TRBV27
j_call: TRBJ2-1
cdr3_aa: CASSLSAGGPGEQFF

clone_size: once
d_call: TRBD1
v_call: TRBV19
j_call: TRBJ1-3
cdr3_aa: CASTYDRVTGNTIYF

clone_size: .
d_call: TRBD1
v_call: TRBV6-5
j_call: TRBJ2-7
cdr3_aa: CASSYSTGGYEQYF

clone_size: .
d_call: TRBD1
v_call: TRBV19
j_call: TRBJ1-4
cdr3_aa: CASSQGQGNEKLFF

clone_size: .
d_call: .
v_call: TRBV4-1
j_call: TRBJ1-5
cdr3_aa: CASSQVWEGSNQPQHF

clone_size: .
d_call: .
v_call: TRBV6-5
j_call: TRBJ2-2
cdr3_aa: CASRWYTGELFF

clone_size: .
d_call: .
v_call: TRBV5-8
j_call: TRBJ1-5
cdr3_aa: CASSLGTTLVNQPQHF

clone_size: .
d_call: .
v_call: TRBV10-1
j_call: TRBJ2-3
cdr3_aa: CASSESVGPEDTQYF

clone_size: .
d_call: .
v_call: TRBV19
j_call: TRBJ2-7
cdr3_aa: CASGNIRSYEQYF

clone_size: .
d_call: TRBD2
v_call: TRBV5-5
j_call: TRBJ2-5
cdr3_aa: CARPRSGSRETQYF

clone_size: .
d_call: .
v_call: TRBV6-5
j_call: TRBJ1-3
cdr3_aa: CASRAGYGNTIYF

clone_size: once
d_call: TRBD2
v_call: TRBV6-2/TRBV6-3
j_call: TRBJ2-1
cdr3_aa: CASSTGSGRGSNEQFF

clone_size: .
d_call: .
v_call: TRBV6-6
j_call: TRBJ1-6
cdr3_aa: CASSEPGASPLHF

clone_size: .
d_call: .
v_call: TRBV5-1
j_call: TRBJ2-3
cdr3_aa: CASSSRAGQTNADTQYF

clone_size: .
d_call: .
v_call: TRBV5-1
j_call: TRBJ1-1
cdr3_aa: CASSLTADEAFF